These 18 T cell receptor beta chains share one sample of origin, sequenced in a study of early stage breast cancer tumors. Using immunoSEQ multiplex PCR, the repertoire was profiled, and TCRdb retains in-frame clones only, with some absent. The sample has 5,000 to 5,500 clones, 68% seen once. Sequencing was carried out using breast tumor tissue. Source of these receptors: a person in their sixties or seventies with breast cancer.

J is TRBJ2-1 and V is TRBV9; 7 nucleotides align to TRBD1. The germline V gene has CDR1 SGDLS and CDR2 YYNGEE. CDR3 length equals 15 residues. Losses at the gene ends were 0 bases for V and 7 bases for J; bases not matched to a gene: 7. CDR3 sequence: CASSVAEGQLNEQFF. The CDR3 DNA follows: TGTGCCAGCAGCGTAGCTGAGGGACAGCTTAATGAGCAGTTCTTC.

V usage is TRBV2 and J usage is TRBJ2-3; a possible D gene is TRBD1 (6 bases). Germline CDR1 and CDR2: SNHLY and FYNNEI. This CDR3 has 16 residues. Trimming left V 7 bases short and J 0 bases short, with 17 bases between. CDR3 DNA sequence: TGTGCCAGCAACCCGGACAGAACCCCTAGCACAGATACGCAGTATTTT. Amino acid sequence: CASNPDRTPSTDTQYF.

The gene calls are TRBV7-3 and TRBJ2-1; no reliable D call. This CDR3 comprises 13 residues. The V end was cut by 5 bases, the J end by 4 bases, with 9 bases between. The germline gives CDR1 SGHTA, CDR2 FQGTGA. CDR3: CASSPGSYNEQFF. The CDR3 DNA follows: TGTGCCAGCAGCCCAGGAAGTTACAATGAGCAGTTCTTC.

This clone was counted only a few times. This chain links TRBV20-1 with TRBJ1-2, with D tentatively TRBD1 (5 bases). V lost 6 bases and J 5 bases, leaving 10 bases between the germline ends. Germline CDR1 is DFQATT and CDR2 is SNEGSKA (reference sequence). The length of the CDR3 is 11 residues. CDR3 in DNA: TGCAGTGCAAGGGGTTTATATGGCTACACCTTC. Translation gives CSARGLYGYTF.

Concerning this clone itself: The same CDR3 can be traced to other DNA sequences in this sample. The V call is TRBV2, the J call TRBJ1-2; the D gene is possibly TRBD1 (5 bases). This CDR3 has 12 residues. The germline V gene has CDR1 SNHLY and CDR2 FYNNEI. V was clipped by 6 bases and J by 8 bases, with 13 bases between them. CDR3 protein: CASRGSWDGYTF. Here the CDR3 DNA reads TGTGCCAGCAGGGGGTCGTGGGACGGCTACACCTTC.

There are a few counts of this clone. The genes are TRBV27 and TRBJ1-5; TRBD1 might be the D (5 bases). The germline V gene encodes CDR1 MNHEY and CDR2 SMNVEV (reference sequence). CDR3 size: 16 residues. The ends were cut back, 5 bases at V and 2 bases at J, with 16 bases in the middle. CDR3 region: CASSPGAHVGNQPQHF. CDR3 in DNA: TGTGCCAGCAGTCCCGGGGCCCACGTGGGCAATCAGCCCCAGCATTTT.

This clone was seen more than once but under ten times. This chain connects TRBV13 to TRBJ2-7; 7 bases match TRBD2. V dropped 0 bases and J dropped 0; count of bases not matched to a gene: 2. Germline V CDR1 and CDR2: PRHDT, FYEKMQ (reference sequence). The CDR3 contains 15 residues. The CDR3 region is CASSLGRGVSYEQYF. DNA of the CDR3: TGTGCCAGCAGCTTAGGCCGGGGGGTCTCCTACGAGCAGTACTTC.

Comment on this clone: One junction end disagrees with the germline gene, perhaps due to a read error. The V gene is TRBV15, the J gene TRBJ2-2, with D perhaps TRBD2 (6 bases). Germline assignment: CDR1 LNHNV and CDR2 YYDKDF (reference sequence). The CDR3 runs 14 residues. CDR3 in amino acids: CTTAGSGNTGELFF. The DNA of the CDR3 is TGTACCACGGCGGGATCAGGCAACACCGGGGAGCTGTTTTTT.

The chain carries TRBV2 and TRBJ2-3; D might be TRBD2 (5 bases). The CDR3 totals 11 residues. Germline-derived CDR1 and CDR2 are SNHLY and FYNNEI. Trimming pared 6 bases from V and 4 bases from J, leaving 5 bases between. CDR3 bases: TGTGCCAGCAGACTAGCAGATACGCAGTATTTT. Protein: CASRLADTQYF.

The chain uses TRBV7-9 and TRBJ2-2, with D tentatively TRBD2 (6 bases). Germline V CDR1 and CDR2: SEHNR, FQNEAQ (reference sequence). The CDR3 covers 16 residues. V dropped 2 bases and J dropped 5 bases, with 15 bases sitting between them. CDR3 nucleotides: TGTGCCAGCAGCTTACTCTCGAGCGGACTAACCGGGGAGCTGTTTTTT. Translated, it gives CASSLLSSGLTGELFF.

The genes are TRBV5-1 and TRBJ2-5, with D unresolved. The germline CDR1 and CDR2 sequences are SGHRS and YFSETQ. The CDR3 runs 13 residues. V was clipped by 0 bases and J by 4 bases, with 7 bases between them. CDR3 in DNA: TGCGCCAGCAGCTTGGATTTGGGAGAGACCCAGTACTTC. The encoded protein is CASSLDLGETQYF.

The table lists this clone with a few counts. This chain uses TRBV5-1 with TRBJ1-1; D not certain. The CDR3 is made up of 13 amino acids. CDR1 and CDR2 (germline): SGHRS, YFSETQ. Trimming removed 2 bases at V and 3 bases at J, with 8 bases between. CDR3 nucleotide sequence: TGCGCCAGCAGCTTTGACGGAGACACTGAAGCTTTCTTT. It translates to CASSFDGDTEAFF. Filled out from reference TRBV5-1 and TRBJ1-1, the complete variable domain reads KAGVTQTPRYLIKTRGQQVTLSCSPISGHRSVSWYQQTPGQGLQFLFEYFSETQRNKGNFPGRFSGRQFSNSRSEMNVSTLELGDSALYLCASSFDGDTEAFFGQGTRLTVV.

The chain recombines TRBV13 with TRBJ2-7; weak D call: TRBD1 (6 bases). V was pared by 3 bases and J by 0 bases, with 6 bases between. The CDR3 spans 13 residues. The germline V gene encodes CDR1 PRHDT and CDR2 FYEKMQ (reference sequence). In DNA form, the CDR3 reads TGTGCCAGCAGCTTCAGGGGCTCCTACGAGCAGTACTTC. Encoded protein: CASSFRGSYEQYF.

This clone was counted a few times. CDR3 residues: CASSVRDRVEQYF. The CDR3 coding sequence is TGTGCCAGCAGCGTCCGGGACAGGGTCGAGCAGTACTTC. The rearrangement joins TRBV11-1 to TRBJ2-7, with TRBD1 matching 9 bases. The CDR3 sequence is 13 residues long. Germline-derived CDR1 and CDR2 are SGHAT and FQDESV (reference sequence). V gave up 5 bases and J gave up 6 bases; unmatched junction bases: 5.

The V and J genes are TRBV2 and TRBJ1-4; 7 bases are a match to TRBD1. Germline V gene lookup returns CDR1 SNHLY and CDR2 FYNNEI. There are 13 residues in the CDR3. V dropped 6 bases and J dropped 11; count of bases not matched to a gene: 9. The CDR3 sequence: CASSGTDGEKLFF. The CDR3 bases are TGTGCCAGCAGCGGGACAGACGGGGAGAAACTGTTTTTT.

The rearrangement links TRBV7-9 to TRBJ2-7; either TRBD1 or TRBD2 may supply D (5 bases each). The V end was cut by 3 bases, the J end by 12 bases, with 12 bases between. The germline gives CDR1 SEHNR, CDR2 FQNEAQ (reference sequence). The CDR3 consists of 11 residues. CDR3 in DNA: TGTGCCAGCAGCTTCGGGGCGGGTTTGTACTTC. It yields the protein CASSFGAGLYF.

The chain employs TRBV27 and TRBJ1-5, with 7 nucleotides matching TRBD1. The V gene's germline CDR1 is MNHEY and CDR2 SMNVEV (reference sequence). Germline trimming cut 5 bases from V and 0 bases from J; bases unmatched to any gene: 10. The CDR3 runs to 17 residues. CDR3: CASSRKGQTYSNQPQHF. The CDR3 DNA sequence: TGTGCCAGCAGTCGAAAGGGACAGACTTATAGCAATCAGCCCCAGCATTTT.

This chain uses TRBV19 with TRBJ1-2, with 7 nucleotides matching TRBD1. Trimming removed 8 bases from V and 4 bases from J; junction bases left unmatched: 10. Per germline, CDR1 LNHDA and CDR2 SQIVND (reference sequence). CDR3 length: 14 amino acids. The CDR3 DNA reads as TGTGCCAGTTACGACAGGGTGCGTACCTATGGCTACACCTTC. Protein product: CASYDRVRTYGYTF.